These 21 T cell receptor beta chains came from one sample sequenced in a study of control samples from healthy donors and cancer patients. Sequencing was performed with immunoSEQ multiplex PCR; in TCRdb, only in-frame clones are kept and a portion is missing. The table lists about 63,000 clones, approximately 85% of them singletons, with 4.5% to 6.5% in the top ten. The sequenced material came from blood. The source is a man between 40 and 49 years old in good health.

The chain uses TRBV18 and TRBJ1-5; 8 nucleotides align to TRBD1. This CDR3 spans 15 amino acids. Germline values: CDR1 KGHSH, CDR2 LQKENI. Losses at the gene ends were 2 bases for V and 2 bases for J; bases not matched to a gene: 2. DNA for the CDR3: TGTGCCAGCTCACCATTGGGACAGGGCAATCAGCCCCAGCATTTT. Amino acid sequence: CASSPLGQGNQPQHF.

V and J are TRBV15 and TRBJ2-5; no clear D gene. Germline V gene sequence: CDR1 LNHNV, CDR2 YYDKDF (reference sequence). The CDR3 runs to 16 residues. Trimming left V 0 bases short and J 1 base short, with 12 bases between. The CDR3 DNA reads TGTGCCACCAGCAGAGATTATTCGCAGGTCCAAGAGACCCAGTACTTC. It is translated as CATSRDYSQVQETQYF.

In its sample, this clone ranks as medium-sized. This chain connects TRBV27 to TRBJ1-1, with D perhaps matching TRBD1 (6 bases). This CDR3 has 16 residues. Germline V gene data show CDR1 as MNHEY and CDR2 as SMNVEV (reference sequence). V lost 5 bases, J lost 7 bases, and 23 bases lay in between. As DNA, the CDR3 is TGTGCCAGCAGTCTAACCCTGGGGGGCCCGGCTGGTGAAGCTTTCTTT. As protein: CASSLTLGGPAGEAFF.

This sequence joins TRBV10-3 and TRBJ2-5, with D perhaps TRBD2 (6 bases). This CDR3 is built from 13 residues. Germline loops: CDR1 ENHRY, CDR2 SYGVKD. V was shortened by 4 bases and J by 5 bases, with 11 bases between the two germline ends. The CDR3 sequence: CAISGGVSETQYF. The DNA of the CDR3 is TGTGCCATCAGTGGCGGGGTTTCGGAGACCCAGTACTTC.

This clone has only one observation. CDR3 amino acids: CASSVGVMNTEAFF. The DNA for the CDR3 is TGCGCCAGCAGCGTGGGAGTCATGAACACTGAAGCTTTCTTT. This chain connects TRBV5-1 to TRBJ1-1; D remains unclear. V was clipped by 4 bases and J by 0 bases, with 10 bases between them. The CDR3 sequence is 14 residues long. Germline CDR1 and CDR2: SGHRS and YFSETQ.

The CDR3 DNA follows: TGTGCCAGCAGTTACTCGATGACAGGACCCTACGAGCAGTACTTC. Protein: CASSYSMTGPYEQYF. The rearrangement links TRBV6-5 to TRBJ2-7, with D possibly matching TRBD1 (6 bases). V was trimmed by 0 bases and J by 2 bases, leaving 11 bases between them. Germline V CDR1 and CDR2: MNHEY, SVGAGI. CDR3 length: 15 amino acids.

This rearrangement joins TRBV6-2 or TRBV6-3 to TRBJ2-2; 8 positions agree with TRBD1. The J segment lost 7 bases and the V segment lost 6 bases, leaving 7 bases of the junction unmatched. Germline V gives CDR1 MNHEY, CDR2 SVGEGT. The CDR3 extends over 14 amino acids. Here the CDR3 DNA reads TGTGCCAGCAGCACTCAGGGGGCCTACGGGGAGCTGTTTTTT. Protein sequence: CASSTQGAYGELFF.

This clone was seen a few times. The DNA for the CDR3 is TGTGCCAGCAGCTTAGCGGTAGGCTGGGGAGACACTGAAGCTTTCTTT. Amino acid sequence: CASSLAVGWGDTEAFF. The chain employs TRBV7-9 and TRBJ1-1; D unresolved. Germline V CDR1 and CDR2: SEHNR, FQNEAQ (reference sequence). Between the trimmed V and J ends, which lost 0 bases and 3 bases, there was a span of 14 bases. CDR3 size: 16 residues.

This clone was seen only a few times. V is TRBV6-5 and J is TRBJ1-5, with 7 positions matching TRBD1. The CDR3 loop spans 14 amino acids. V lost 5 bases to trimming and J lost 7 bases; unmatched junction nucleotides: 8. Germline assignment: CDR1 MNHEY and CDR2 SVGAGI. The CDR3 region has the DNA TGTGCCAGCAGTCAGGGGGGGGGCAGGCAGCCCCAGCATTTT. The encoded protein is CASSQGGGRQPQHF.

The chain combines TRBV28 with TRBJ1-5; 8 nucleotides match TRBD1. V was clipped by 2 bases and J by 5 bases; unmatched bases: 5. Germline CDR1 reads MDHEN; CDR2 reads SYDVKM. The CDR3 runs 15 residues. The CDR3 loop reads CASSLPRGRDQPQHF. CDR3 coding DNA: TGTGCCAGCAGTTTACCCAGGGGGCGCGATCAGCCCCAGCATTTT. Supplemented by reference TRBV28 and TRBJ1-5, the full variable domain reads DVKVTQSSRYLVKRTGEKVFLECVQDMDHENMFWYRQDPGLGLRLIYFSYDVKMKEKGDIPEGYSVSREKKERFSLILESASTNQTSMYLCASSLPRGRDQPQHFGDGTRLSIL.

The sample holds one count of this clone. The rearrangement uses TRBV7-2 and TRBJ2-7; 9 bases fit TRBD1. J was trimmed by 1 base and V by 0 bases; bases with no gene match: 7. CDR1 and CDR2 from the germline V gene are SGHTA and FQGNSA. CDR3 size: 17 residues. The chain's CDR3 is CASSLAGGTGRSYEQYF. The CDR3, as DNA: TGTGCCAGCAGCTTAGCGGGCGGGACAGGGAGGTCCTACGAGCAGTACTTC.

CDR3 loop: CASSLGHPVDTQYF. The CDR3, as DNA: TGTGCCAGCAGCCTAGGACACCCCGTAGATACGCAGTATTTT. V usage is TRBV11-3 and J usage is TRBJ2-3; perhaps TRBD1 as D (5 bases). Trimming removed 5 bases from V and 5 bases from J, with 14 bases in between. Germline lookup yields CDR1 SGHNT and CDR2 YENEEA. CDR3 length: 14 residues.

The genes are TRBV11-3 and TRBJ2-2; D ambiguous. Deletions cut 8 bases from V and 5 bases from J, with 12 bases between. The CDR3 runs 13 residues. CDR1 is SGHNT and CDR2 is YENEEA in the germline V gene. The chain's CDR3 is CASGWGRTGELFF. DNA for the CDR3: TGTGCCAGCGGCTGGGGTAGGACCGGGGAGCTGTTTTTT.

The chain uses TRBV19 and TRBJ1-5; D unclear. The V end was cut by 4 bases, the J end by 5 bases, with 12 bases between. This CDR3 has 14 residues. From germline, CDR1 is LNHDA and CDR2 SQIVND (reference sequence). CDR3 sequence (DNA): TGTGCCAGTAGTACTGAGAACACGTATCAGCCCCAGCATTTT. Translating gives CASSTENTYQPQHF.

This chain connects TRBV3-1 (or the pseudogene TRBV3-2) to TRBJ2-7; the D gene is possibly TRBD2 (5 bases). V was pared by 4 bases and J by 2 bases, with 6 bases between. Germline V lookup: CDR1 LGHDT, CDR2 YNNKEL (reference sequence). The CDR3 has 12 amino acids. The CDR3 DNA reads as TGTGCCAGCAGCCCGAGGGCCTACGAGCAGTACTTC. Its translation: CASSPRAYEQYF.

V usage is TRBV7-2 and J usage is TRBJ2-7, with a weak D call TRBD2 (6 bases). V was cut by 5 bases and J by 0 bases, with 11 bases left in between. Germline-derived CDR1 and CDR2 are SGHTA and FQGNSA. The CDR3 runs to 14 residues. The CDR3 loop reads CASSPRGVSYEQYF. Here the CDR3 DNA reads TGTGCCAGCAGCCCTCGCGGGGTCTCCTACGAGCAGTACTTC.

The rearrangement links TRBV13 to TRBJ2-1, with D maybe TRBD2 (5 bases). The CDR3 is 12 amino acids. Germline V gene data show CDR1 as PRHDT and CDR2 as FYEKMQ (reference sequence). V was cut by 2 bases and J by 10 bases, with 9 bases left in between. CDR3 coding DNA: TGTGCCAGCAGCTTACTACCGGGGGAGCAGTTCTTC. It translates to CASSLLPGEQFF.

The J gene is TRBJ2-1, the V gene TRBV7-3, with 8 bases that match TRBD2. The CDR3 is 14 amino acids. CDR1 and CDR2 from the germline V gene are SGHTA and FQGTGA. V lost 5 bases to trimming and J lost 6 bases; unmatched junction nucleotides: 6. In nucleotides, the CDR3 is TGTGCCAGCAGCCCCATCGCGGGGGGCAATGAGCAGTTCTTC. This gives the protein CASSPIAGGNEQFF.

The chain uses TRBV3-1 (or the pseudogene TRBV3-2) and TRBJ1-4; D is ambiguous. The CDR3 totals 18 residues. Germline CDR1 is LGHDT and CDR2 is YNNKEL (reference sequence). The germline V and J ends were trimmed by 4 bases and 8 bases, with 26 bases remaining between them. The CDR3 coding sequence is TGTGCCAGCAGCCCTCACCACCCCCTGACCCAGATCCGAGAAAAACTGTTTTTT. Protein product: CASSPHHPLTQIREKLFF.

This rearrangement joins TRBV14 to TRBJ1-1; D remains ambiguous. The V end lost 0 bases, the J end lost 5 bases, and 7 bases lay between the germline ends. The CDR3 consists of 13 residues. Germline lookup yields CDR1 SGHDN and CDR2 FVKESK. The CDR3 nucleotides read TGTGCCAGCAGCCAAGAAGTCCTGACTGAAGCTTTCTTT. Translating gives CASSQEVLTEAFF.

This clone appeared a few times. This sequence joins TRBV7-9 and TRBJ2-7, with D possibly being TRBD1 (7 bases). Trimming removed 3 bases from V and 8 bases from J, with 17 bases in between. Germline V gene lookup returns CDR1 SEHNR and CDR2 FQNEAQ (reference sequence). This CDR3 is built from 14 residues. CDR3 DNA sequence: TGTGCCAGCAGCTTCGGGGGAGACAGGGCGCAGCAGTACTTC. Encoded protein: CASSFGGDRAQQYF.